A single T cell receptor (beta chain) is shown here with its context. Germline V lookup: CDR1 SEHNR, CDR2 FQNEAQ (reference sequence). This CDR3 has 14 amino acids. V lost 6 bases and J lost 6, with 18 bases in between. Using immunoSEQ multiplex PCR, the repertoire was profiled, and TCRdb retains in-frame clones only, with some absent. Of tens of thousands of clones detected, approximately 93% appear once; the ten largest clones hold around 1.4%. The data were taken from a study of control samples from healthy donors and cancer patients. This rearrangement joins TRBV7-9 to TRBJ2-7; TRBD2 is a possible D gene (5 bases). Sequenced sample: blood. This TCR was sampled from a woman aged 30 to 39 in good health. CDR3 sequence reads: CASSHHVGVVEQYF. In DNA form, the CDR3 reads TGTGCCAGCAGTCACCACGTCGGGGTTGTCGAGCAGTACTTC.